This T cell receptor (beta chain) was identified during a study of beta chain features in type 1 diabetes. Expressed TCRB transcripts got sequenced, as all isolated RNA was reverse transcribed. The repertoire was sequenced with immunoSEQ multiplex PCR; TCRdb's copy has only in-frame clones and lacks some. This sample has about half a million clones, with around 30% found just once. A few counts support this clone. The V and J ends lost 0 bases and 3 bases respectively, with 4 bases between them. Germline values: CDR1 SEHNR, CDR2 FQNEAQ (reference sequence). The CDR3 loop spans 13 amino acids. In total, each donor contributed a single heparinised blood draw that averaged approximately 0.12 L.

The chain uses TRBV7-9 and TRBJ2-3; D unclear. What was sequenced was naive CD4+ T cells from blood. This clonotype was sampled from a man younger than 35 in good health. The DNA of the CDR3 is TGTGCCAGCAGCTTAGCACGGACAGATACGCAGTATTTT. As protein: CASSLARTDTQYF.